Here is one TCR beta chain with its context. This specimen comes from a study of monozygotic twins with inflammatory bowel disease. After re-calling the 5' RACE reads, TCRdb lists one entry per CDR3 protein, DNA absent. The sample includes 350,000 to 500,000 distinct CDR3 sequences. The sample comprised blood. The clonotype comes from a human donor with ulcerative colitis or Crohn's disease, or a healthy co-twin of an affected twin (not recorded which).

The CDR3 region is CSASGQLTYEQYF. The genes are TRBV20-1 and TRBJ2-7. From germline, CDR1 is DFQATT and CDR2 SNEGSKA (reference sequence). There are 13 residues in the CDR3.